The 10 T cell receptor beta chains listed next were all sequenced from one sample in a study of a mutant IDH1 vaccine in newly diagnosed glioma. Clones were sequenced by immunoSEQ multiplex PCR, and TCRdb holds only the in-frame ones, with some missing. This table holds about 35,000 clones, 75% to 90% found once. As to time point: baseline, week 1 (first vaccination visit). Treatment described: pre-vaccination baseline after standard-of-care therapy. Here the sequenced sample was PBMCs, taken from a glioma patient treated with radiotherapy, temozolomide or both. The receptors derive from a woman aged 40 to 50 with glioma.

This chain joins TRBV11-2 and TRBJ1-1, with 9 bases matching TRBD1. This CDR3 region has 15 residues. The V gene's germline CDR1 is SGHAT and CDR2 FQNNGV. The V segment lost 4 bases and the J segment 10 bases; nucleotides outside the gene matches: 13. CDR3 sequence: CASSSIRDRGVGAFF. CDR3 nucleotide sequence: TGTGCCAGCAGCTCGATCCGAGACAGGGGGGTGGGAGCTTTCTTT.

The chain has TRBV29-1 and TRBJ2-7; 10 nucleotides align to TRBD2. This CDR3 is 13 amino acids long. Germline V gene data show CDR1 as SQVTM and CDR2 as ANQGSEA. J gave up 2 bases and V 6 bases, and 4 bases lay outside the gene matches. CDR3 sequence reads: CSVTSGAPYEQYF. The CDR3, as DNA: TGCAGCGTAACTAGCGGGGCTCCCTACGAGCAGTACTTC.

In this sample, this clone turned up once. V gene TRBV19 combines with J gene TRBJ1-5; no firm D call. V was pared by 4 bases and J by 7 bases, with 11 bases between. The germline CDR1 and CDR2 sequences are LNHDA and SQIVND (reference sequence). The CDR3 runs to 13 residues. CDR3 amino acids: CASSSWSGQPQHF. CDR3 coding DNA: TGTGCCAGTAGTAGTTGGTCCGGGCAGCCCCAGCATTTT.

This clone has a single count. V usage is TRBV7-9 and J usage is TRBJ1-6; D not certain. Germline loops: CDR1 SEHNR, CDR2 FQNEAQ (reference sequence). The CDR3 runs 14 residues. V was cut by 1 base and J by 7 bases, with 8 bases left in between. The CDR3, as DNA: TGTGCCAGCAGCTTAGGGACCTCCAATTCACCCCTCCACTTT. Translating gives CASSLGTSNSPLHF.

The genes are TRBV7-2 and TRBJ1-4; D possibly corresponds to TRBD1 (5 bases). Germline lookup yields CDR1 SGHTA and CDR2 FQGNSA. V lost 3 bases to trimming and J lost 6 bases, with 8 bases between them. This CDR3 has 13 residues. This chain's CDR3 is CASSFREDEKLFF. DNA of the CDR3: TGTGCCAGCAGCTTCAGGGAAGATGAAAAACTGTTTTTT.

The CDR3 DNA reads TGTGCCAGCAGCTTAGTCCCAGGAACTAATTCACCCCTCCACTTT. Its protein is CASSLVPGTNSPLHF. The V and J genes are TRBV7-2 and TRBJ1-6, with D uncertain. This CDR3 comprises 15 residues. From germline, CDR1 is SGHTA and CDR2 FQGNSA. Trimming took off 1 base at V and 6 bases at J, with 10 bases between the two ends.

V and J are TRBV9 and TRBJ2-2, with D perhaps matching TRBD1 (6 bases). Germline V gene lookup returns CDR1 SGDLS and CDR2 YYNGEE. CDR3 size: 15 residues. V was pared by 0 bases and J by 4 bases, with 10 bases between. CDR3 in amino acids: CASSVEGHFTGELFF. The CDR3 region has the DNA TGTGCCAGCAGCGTAGAGGGACACTTCACCGGGGAGCTGTTTTTT.

The chain carries TRBV29-1 and TRBJ2-7; D not certain. Trimming left V 2 bases short and J 1 base short, with 3 bases between. Germline lookup yields CDR1 SQVTM and CDR2 ANQGSEA. The CDR3 sequence is 11 residues long. For the CDR3, the DNA is TGCAGCGTTGAATTGTCCTACGAGCAGTACTTC. Its translation is CSVELSYEQYF.

The chain recombines TRBV7-2 with TRBJ1-6; TRBD1 is a possible D gene (5 bases). Trimming cost V 3 bases and J 6 bases, with 12 bases left between them. Germline CDR1 is SGHTA and CDR2 is FQGNSA. This CDR3 comprises 15 residues. The CDR3 region is CASSFFQGANSPLHF. The CDR3 region has the DNA TGTGCCAGCAGCTTTTTCCAGGGCGCTAATTCACCCCTCCACTTT.

The chain links TRBV2 to TRBJ2-5; unclear D gene. Per germline, CDR1 SNHLY and CDR2 FYNNEI. V shed 2 bases and J shed 4 bases, with 11 bases lying between them. The CDR3 loop spans 14 amino acids. CDR3 sequence: CASSEPQRGETQYF. CDR3 coding DNA: TGTGCCAGCAGTGAACCCCAAAGAGGAGAGACCCAGTACTTC.